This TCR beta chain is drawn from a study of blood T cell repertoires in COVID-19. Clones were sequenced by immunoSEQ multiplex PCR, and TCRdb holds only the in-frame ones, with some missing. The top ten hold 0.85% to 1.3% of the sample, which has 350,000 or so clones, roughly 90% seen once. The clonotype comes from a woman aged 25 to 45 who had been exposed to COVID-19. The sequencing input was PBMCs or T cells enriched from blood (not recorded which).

CDR3 sequence: CAWSLGLAGETQYF. DNA for the CDR3: TGTGCCTGGAGTCTCGGACTAGCGGGAGAGACCCAGTACTTC. The chain recombines TRBV30 with TRBJ2-5; 11 positions agree with TRBD2. CDR1 is GTSNPN and CDR2 is SVGIG in the germline V gene (reference sequence). V shed 2 bases, J shed 4 bases, and the junction held 3 bases outside the gene matches. The CDR3 extends over 14 amino acids. Full variable domain (outside the CDR3, taken from reference TRBV30 and TRBJ2-5): SQTIHQWPATLVQPVGSPLSLECTVEGTSNPNLYWYRQAAGRGLQLLFYSVGIGQISSEVPQNLSASRPQDRQFILSSKKLLLSDSGFYLCAWSLGLAGETQYFGPGTRLLVL.